These T cell receptor beta chains were read from a single sample in a study of blood T cell repertoires in COVID-19. Some clones are missing from TCRdb's copy, which holds only in-frame ones; the method was immunoSEQ multiplex PCR. The sample shows 55,000 or so clones, around 85% of them seen only once. The sequenced sample was peripheral blood. The receptor set was obtained from a human donor in a cohort sampled during active COVID-19. Both conserved end residues are part of each CDR3. A D gene is named only where the DNA matches it firmly. The size entry is marked missing in some rows and otherwise reads once, few, many or a size class.

TRBJ2-7 | TRBV25-1 | TRBD2 | - | TGTGCCAGCCTTTCCAGCGGGGGGACCTACGAGCAGTACTTC | CASLSSGGTYEQYF
TRBJ1-5 | TRBV29-1 | TRBD1 | - | TGCAGCGTGGCTGGGACAGGGCATCAGCCCCAGCATTTT | CSVAGTGHQPQHF
TRBJ2-7 | TRBV5-3 | - | - | TGTGCCAGAAGCTTGGGGGCGAGAGAGCAGTACTTC | CARSLGAREQYF
TRBJ1-3 | TRBV6-6 | - | - | TGTGCCAGCAGCTCCCTCGGGTGGGGGGGAGGAAACACCATATATTTT | CASSSLGWGGGNTIYF
TRBJ2-5 | TRBV5-1 | TRBD1 | - | TGCGCCAGCAGCTCCGACAGGGGGCGACGGGAGACCCAGTACTTC | CASSSDRGRRETQYF
TRBJ2-2 | TRBV24-1 | TRBD1 | - | TGTGCCACCAGTGATCCGAGACAGGGAAACACCGGGGAGCTGTTTTTT | CATSDPRQGNTGELFF
TRBJ2-7 | TRBV6-2/TRBV6-3 | - | - | TGTGCCAGCAGTAGGACAGCGGGGTACGAGCAGTACTTC | CASSRTAGYEQYF
TRBJ2-5 | TRBV30 | - | - | TGTGCCTGGAGTGTACCCCCCGGAGAGACCCAGTACTTC | CAWSVPPGETQYF
TRBJ1-3 | TRBV5-1 | - | - | TGCGCCAGCAGCGACAATAGTTTAAGGGGCGCGGGAGGAAACACCATATATTTT | CASSDNSLRGAGGNTIYF
TRBJ2-5 | TRBV7-9 | - | - | TGTGCCAGCAGCTTAAGGACAGCAGGGGAGACCCAGTACTTC | CASSLRTAGETQYF
TRBJ2-1 | TRBV7-2 | TRBD1 | - | TGTGCCAGCAGCTTCCTTAGGACAGGGGCAAAGCAGTTCTTC | CASSFLRTGAKQFF
TRBJ2-5 | TRBV9 | - | - | TGTGCCAGCAGCGTAGAAGCGTGGCAAGAGACCCAGTACTTC | CASSVEAWQETQYF
TRBJ1-4 | TRBV5-6 | - | - | TGTGCCAGCAGCTCGGGACATCCCGATGAAAAACTGTTTTTT | CASSSGHPDEKLFF
TRBJ2-2 | TRBV7-8 | - | - | TGTGCCAGCAGCTTATCGGGCCGAGGGCCCGCGACGGGTTCGAACACCGGGGAGCTGTTTTTT | CASSLSGRGPATGSNTGELFF
TRBJ1-2 | TRBV6-5 | TRBD1 | - | TGTGCCAGCAGTCCCTTCCAGGGGGAATCTGGCTACACCTTC | CASSPFQGESGYTF
TRBJ2-1 | TRBV12-5 | TRBD2 | - | TGTGCTAGTGGTTTGGTACTGACTAGCGGCACGGGGGAGCAGTTCTTC | CASGLVLTSGTGEQFF
TRBJ2-1 | TRBV5-4 | TRBD2 | once | TGTGCCAGCAGCCCTAGCGGTCTACTTTACAATGAGCAGTTCTTC | CASSPSGLLYNEQFF
TRBJ2-2 | TRBV7-3 | - | - | TGTGCCAGCAGCTCAGGGGTACTCACCGGGGAGCTGTTTTTT | CASSSGVLTGELFF
TRBJ2-7 | TRBV11-2 | - | - | TGTGCCAGCAGCCCGACCAGGGGGGCGAGATCCTACGAGCAGTACTTC | CASSPTRGARSYEQYF
TRBJ2-2 | TRBV6-5 | TRBD2 | - | TGTGCCAGCAGTTACGGGACTAGCCTAAACACCGGGGAGCTGTTTTTT | CASSYGTSLNTGELFF
TRBJ2-6 | TRBV7-6 | - | - | TGTGCCAGCAGCTTAGGTCGCTCTGGGGCCAACGTCCTGACTTTC | CASSLGRSGANVLTF
TRBJ2-2 | TRBV4-3 | - | once | TGCGCCAGCAGCCAAGAAGTCGTAGCGAGCTTGAACACCGGGGAGCTGTTTTTT | CASSQEVVASLNTGELFF
TRBJ2-7 | TRBV5-4 | TRBD2 | - | TGTGCCAGCAGCTCGGGACTAGCGATGAACGAGCAGTACTTC | CASSSGLAMNEQYF
TRBJ2-1 | TRBV30 | TRBD2 | - | TGTGCCTGGAGTGGGGTAGCGGGCTCCTACAATGAGCAGTTCTTC | CAWSGVAGSYNEQFF
TRBJ2-4 | TRBV28 | - | - | TGTGCCAGCAGTTTAGTTGGTTCAGAGGGCTTCATTCAGTACTTC | CASSLVGSEGFIQYF
TRBJ1-3 | TRBV24-1 | - | - | TGTGCCACCAGTGATTTCTTGAACACCATATATTTT | CATSDFLNTIYF
TRBJ2-7 | TRBV7-2 | TRBD2 | few | TGTGCCAGCAGCTTACGGGGCGGTAGCGGGAGCTCCTACGAGCAGTACTTC | CASSLRGGSGSSYEQYF